Listed below are T cell receptor beta chains from one sample, sequenced in a study of blood T cell repertoires in COVID-19. Data came from immunoSEQ multiplex PCR; TCRdb stores just in-frame clones and leaves some out. The sample carries more than 350,000 clones, around nine tenths recorded once. Sequencing was carried out using PBMCs or T cells enriched from blood (not recorded which). The origin of the receptors is a woman aged 18-29 years who had been exposed to COVID-19. CDR3s include the opening cysteine and the closing phenylalanine or tryptophan. The order of the fields is CDR3 length, J gene, D gene, V gene, CDR3 protein. The D gene is left open where the match is weak.

cdr3_length: 14; j_call: TRBJ1-2; d_call: TRBD1; v_call: TRBV2; cdr3_aa: CASGQGWGNYGYTF
cdr3_length: 15; j_call: TRBJ1-5; d_call: TRBD1; v_call: TRBV13; cdr3_aa: CASSMGQSFSQPQHF
cdr3_length: 21; j_call: TRBJ2-1; d_call: NA; v_call: TRBV10-1; cdr3_aa: CASNPATGLGPNPRPYNEQFF
cdr3_length: 19; j_call: TRBJ2-3; d_call: TRBD2; v_call: TRBV24-1; cdr3_aa: CATSDSFGIAGGSTDTQYF
cdr3_length: 13; j_call: TRBJ2-7; d_call: NA; v_call: TRBV9; cdr3_aa: CASSVGQTYEQYF
cdr3_length: 16; j_call: TRBJ2-1; d_call: TRBD2; v_call: TRBV19; cdr3_aa: CASSIDSGGGYNEQFF
cdr3_length: 14; j_call: TRBJ2-7; d_call: TRBD1; v_call: TRBV28; cdr3_aa: CASRGTGRSYEQYF
cdr3_length: 13; j_call: TRBJ1-2; d_call: TRBD1; v_call: TRBV28; cdr3_aa: CASSLQGAGGYTF
cdr3_length: 19; j_call: TRBJ2-1; d_call: TRBD2; v_call: TRBV6-1; cdr3_aa: CASSEEQGVVLAGYNEQFF
cdr3_length: 18; j_call: TRBJ2-3; d_call: NA; v_call: TRBV19; cdr3_aa: CASSIVAVTAHSTDTQYF
cdr3_length: 14; j_call: TRBJ2-3; d_call: TRBD2; v_call: TRBV6-5; cdr3_aa: CASSKAGGIYTQYF
cdr3_length: 13; j_call: TRBJ2-1; d_call: TRBD1; v_call: TRBV6-5; cdr3_aa: CANRDRWNNEQFF
cdr3_length: 19; j_call: TRBJ2-1; d_call: TRBD2; v_call: TRBV7-6; cdr3_aa: CASSLAGTSGRGAYNEQFF
cdr3_length: 19; j_call: TRBJ2-1; d_call: TRBD2; v_call: TRBV28; cdr3_aa: CASSPRGLAGGESYNEQFF
cdr3_length: 15; j_call: TRBJ2-1; d_call: TRBD1; v_call: TRBV28; cdr3_aa: CASSLEQGAWNEQFF
cdr3_length: 17; j_call: TRBJ1-1; d_call: NA; v_call: TRBV7-2; cdr3_aa: CASSLGGDFPKNTEAFF
cdr3_length: 13; j_call: TRBJ2-2; d_call: NA; v_call: TRBV27; cdr3_aa: CASSLANTGELFF
cdr3_length: 15; j_call: TRBJ2-1; d_call: TRBD2; v_call: TRBV5-1; cdr3_aa: CASSLETSPNDEQFF
cdr3_length: 19; j_call: TRBJ2-5; d_call: TRBD2; v_call: TRBV30; cdr3_aa: CAWRVGLAGARRLQETQYF
cdr3_length: 13; j_call: TRBJ1-5; d_call: TRBD1; v_call: TRBV7-6; cdr3_aa: CASSQNRGQPQHF
cdr3_length: 13; j_call: TRBJ2-5; d_call: NA; v_call: TRBV18; cdr3_aa: CASSPGLRETQYF
cdr3_length: 13; j_call: TRBJ2-2; d_call: NA; v_call: TRBV7-8; cdr3_aa: CASSLRLTGELFF
cdr3_length: 16; j_call: TRBJ1-2; d_call: NA; v_call: TRBV2; cdr3_aa: CASSGQGFSDKNGYTF
cdr3_length: 15; j_call: TRBJ2-2; d_call: TRBD2; v_call: TRBV29-1; cdr3_aa: CSVRGTSGGTGELFF
cdr3_length: 15; j_call: TRBJ2-1; d_call: TRBD2; v_call: TRBV5-5; cdr3_aa: CASSFGTSAYNEQFF
cdr3_length: 17; j_call: TRBJ2-7; d_call: TRBD2; v_call: TRBV5-1; cdr3_aa: CASSLGPAGLAGYEQYF
cdr3_length: 15; j_call: TRBJ1-3; d_call: NA; v_call: TRBV20-1; cdr3_aa: CSASPPRGSGNTIYF
cdr3_length: 17; j_call: TRBJ2-7; d_call: NA; v_call: TRBV15; cdr3_aa: CATSRLQIGGGFYEQYF
cdr3_length: 15; j_call: TRBJ2-1; d_call: TRBD2; v_call: TRBV25-1; cdr3_aa: CASSASGGAYNEQFF
cdr3_length: 15; j_call: TRBJ2-7; d_call: NA; v_call: TRBV21-1; cdr3_aa: CASSKPGPGSYEQYF
cdr3_length: 14; j_call: TRBJ2-2; d_call: NA; v_call: TRBV6-4; cdr3_aa: CASSEETDTGELFF
cdr3_length: 15; j_call: TRBJ2-7; d_call: NA; v_call: TRBV12-5; cdr3_aa: CARTPGCFPTYEQYF
cdr3_length: 15; j_call: TRBJ1-4; d_call: NA; v_call: TRBV6-5; cdr3_aa: CASSTYREVGEKLFF
cdr3_length: 16; j_call: TRBJ2-3; d_call: TRBD2; v_call: TRBV15; cdr3_aa: CATRKEQVAGADTQYF
cdr3_length: 14; j_call: TRBJ1-2; d_call: TRBD1; v_call: TRBV27; cdr3_aa: CASKLLQGQNGYTF
cdr3_length: 15; j_call: TRBJ2-3; d_call: NA; v_call: TRBV27; cdr3_aa: CASRARARSTDTQYF
cdr3_length: 14; j_call: TRBJ2-7; d_call: TRBD1; v_call: TRBV29-1; cdr3_aa: CSVTPGQGLYEQYF
cdr3_length: 14; j_call: TRBJ2-7; d_call: TRBD1; v_call: TRBV30; cdr3_aa: CAWSVSQGAYEQYF
cdr3_length: 13; j_call: TRBJ1-5; d_call: TRBD1; v_call: TRBV27; cdr3_aa: CASRDRSNQPQHF
cdr3_length: 18; j_call: TRBJ2-2; d_call: TRBD2; v_call: TRBV4-2; cdr3_aa: CASSQEPGGSFNTGELFF
cdr3_length: 14; j_call: TRBJ2-7; d_call: NA; v_call: TRBV7-9; cdr3_aa: CASSLGQATYEQYF
cdr3_length: 12; j_call: TRBJ1-2; d_call: NA; v_call: TRBV6-1; cdr3_aa: CASSADSYGYTF
cdr3_length: 13; j_call: TRBJ1-1; d_call: NA; v_call: TRBV5-4; cdr3_aa: CASSPRGFTEAFF
cdr3_length: 15; j_call: TRBJ2-1; d_call: TRBD1; v_call: TRBV5-8; cdr3_aa: CASSSGTGGWYEQFF
cdr3_length: 14; j_call: TRBJ2-1; d_call: NA; v_call: TRBV10-3; cdr3_aa: CAISESSQYNEQFF
cdr3_length: 13; j_call: TRBJ2-2; d_call: NA; v_call: TRBV27; cdr3_aa: CASSQGYTGELFF
cdr3_length: 12; j_call: TRBJ2-5; d_call: NA; v_call: TRBV28; cdr3_aa: CASSRSQETQYF
cdr3_length: 13; j_call: TRBJ1-2; d_call: NA; v_call: TRBV7-2; cdr3_aa: CASSLVQGYGYTF
cdr3_length: 14; j_call: TRBJ1-2; d_call: TRBD1; v_call: TRBV19; cdr3_aa: CASSAGQGNYGYTF
cdr3_length: 13; j_call: TRBJ2-7; d_call: TRBD2; v_call: TRBV29-1; cdr3_aa: CSSGLADFYEQYF
cdr3_length: 14; j_call: TRBJ1-1; d_call: NA; v_call: TRBV27; cdr3_aa: CASSLNILNTEAFF
cdr3_length: 15; j_call: TRBJ1-2; d_call: TRBD1; v_call: TRBV27; cdr3_aa: CASSPGQTFNYGYTF
cdr3_length: 15; j_call: TRBJ2-1; d_call: TRBD1; v_call: TRBV7-3; cdr3_aa: CASSPRDRSGNEQFF
cdr3_length: 12; j_call: TRBJ1-4; d_call: NA; v_call: TRBV28; cdr3_aa: CATQTAGEKLFF
cdr3_length: 15; j_call: TRBJ1-1; d_call: NA; v_call: TRBV9; cdr3_aa: CASSVLGDMNTEAFF